Below, one TCR beta chain is given with its context. Its antigen is still unknown. Donors had nominal health at sampling but likely had unrecorded immune exposures. The PCR was carried out with 60 Vbeta primers and 13 Jbeta primers. Authors' analysis steps: As a later analysis found, there were approximately 80 million unique TCR beta chains, of which approximately 10 million were shared. Profiled with immunoSEQ multiplex PCR; TCRdb holds only in-frame clones, not every one. From that table come the V and J calls and clone size; the DNA was used to work out D and trimming. The sample includes 110,000 to 150,000 clones, approximately 78% of them seen just once. The CDR3 runs 14 residues. CDR1 and CDR2 from the germline V gene are MNHNS and SASEGT. The V end lost 5 bases, the J end lost 10 bases, and 15 bases lay between the germline ends. These data are taken from a study of cytomegalovirus exposure and HLA in healthy donors. Study information: Out of about 179 million T cells, an earlier analysis found some 110 million unique TCR beta sequences in total. Whole-study results and caveats: Analysis was carried out at a later point, and it linked a missense DCLRE1C variant to TCR beta V- and J-gene trimming.

The receptor was derived from a female donor in good health and CMV-seronegative. The sequenced sample was PBMCs. The chain uses TRBV6-1 and TRBJ1-6, with D possibly being TRBD1 (5 bases). CDR3 nucleotide sequence: TGTGCCAGCAGTTTACCAGGGCAGTCGTCACCCCTCCACTTT. Translated: CASSLPGQSSPLHF.